The next 14 T cell receptor beta chains were all read from a single sample in a study of T cells in women clearing cervical HPV infection. Measured with immunoSEQ multiplex PCR; TCRdb has only the in-frame clones, and not every one. The sample's table shows some 11,000 clones. The sequencing input was blood buffy coat. The receptors stem from a woman aged 18-70 years with a cervical HPV16 infection that either progressed to CIN3+ or cleared (not recorded which).

Concerning this clone: The read stops 3 residues short of the end of the CDR3; the missing end is completed from the germline J gene. The rearrangement links TRBV10-3 to TRBJ2-3; tentative D call: TRBD1 (5 bases). Germline-derived CDR1 and CDR2 are ENHRY and SYGVKD. The germline V and J ends were trimmed by 2 bases and 2 bases, with 8 bases remaining between them. This CDR3 is built from 14 residues. The sequenced CDR3 bases are TGTGCCATCAGTGAGGGGGCCCCCACAGATACG. It yields the protein CAISEGAPTDT. The entire CDR3 reads CAISEGAPTDTQYF.

As to this clone: The CDR3 end falls 3 residues outside the read, so it is completed with the germline J gene. The chain uses TRBV10-3 and TRBJ2-3, with 13 bases identical to TRBD2. Trimming cost V 4 bases and J 1 base; bases outside gene matches: 2. The germline gives CDR1 ENHRY, CDR2 SYGVKD. The CDR3 runs to 16 residues. Partial CDR3 DNA: TGTGCCATCAGTGCTGGACTAGCGGGGGGCACAGATACG. It translates to CAISAGLAGGTDT. The full CDR3 is CAISAGLAGGTDTQYF.

A word on this clone: The observed sequence ends 3 residues before the CDR3 terminus, with the missing tail filled in from the germline J gene. This sample includes further DNA sequences coding for the same CDR3. The chain recombines TRBV5-4 with TRBJ1-3, with D uncertain. From germline, CDR1 is SGHNT and CDR2 YYREEE (reference sequence). Trimming took off 2 bases at V and 2 bases at J, with 8 bases between the two ends. CDR3 length equals 14 residues. Incomplete CDR3 DNA: TGTGCCAGCAGCTTAGCAGGCCCTGGAAACACC. It yields the protein CASSLAGPGNT. The CDR3, in full, reads CASSLAGPGNTIYF.

In regard to this clone: The CDR3 is cut off 3 residues early in the read; its end comes from the germline J gene. V is TRBV20-1 and J is TRBJ1-4; D is uncertain. Germline V lookup: CDR1 DFQATT, CDR2 SNEGSKA (reference sequence). The CDR3 length is 14 residues. The V gene lost 4 bases and the J gene lost 4 bases, with 13 bases spanning the gap. The part of the CDR3 DNA that was read is TGCAGTGCTATCCCCCTGAGCGGTAATGAAAAA. Its translation: CSAIPLSGNEK. The CDR3, in full, reads CSAIPLSGNEKLFF.

This clone is classed as medium-sized by frequency. The CDR3 sequence is CASSETSGGTDTQYF. The sequenced part of the CDR3 DNA is TGTGCCAGCAGTGAGACTAGCGGGGGAACAGATACG. The rearrangement uses TRBV6-1 and TRBJ2-3, with TRBD2 matching over 12 bases. The read gets to within 3 residues of the CDR3 end, and the germline J gene fills in the rest. There are 15 residues in the CDR3. Germline V gene sequence: CDR1 MNHNS, CDR2 SASEGT. The J segment lost 3 bases and the V segment lost 3 bases, leaving 1 base of the junction unmatched.

On this clone itself: The CDR3 end falls 3 residues outside the read, so it is completed with the germline J gene. The V gene is TRBV5-5, the J gene TRBJ2-3, with D possibly TRBD1 on 6 matching bases. The CDR3 is 15 amino acids. Germline values: CDR1 SGHKS, CDR2 YYEKEE (reference sequence). CDR3 DNA, as far as it was read: TGTGCCAGCAGCCCCCTGGGGGCTAGCCAAGAGACG. This sequence encodes CASSPLGASQET. The entire CDR3 is CASSPLGASQETQYF.

Points on this clone: The read finishes 3 residues shy of the CDR3 end, and the germline J gene is used to complete it. The chain employs TRBV29-1 and TRBJ1-1; unclear D gene. The CDR3 is 12 residues long. Germline V gene data show CDR1 as SQVTM and CDR2 as ANQGSEA. Trimming left V 7 bases short and J 5 bases short, with 14 bases between. The part of the CDR3 DNA that was read is TGCAGCGGTGGGAGAAGCGGGACTGAA. This sequence encodes CSGGRSGTE. Given in full, the CDR3 is CSGGRSGTEAFF.

About this clone itself: The read ends 3 residues early relative to the CDR3; the germline J gene fills the gap. Other DNA sequences from this sample encode an identical CDR3 as well. This chain links TRBV2 with TRBJ2-3; 10 bases map to TRBD2. The CDR3 covers 14 residues. J was trimmed by 7 bases and V by 3 bases; bases with no gene match: 4. CDR1 is SNHLY, CDR2 FYNNEI, per germline. The part of the CDR3 DNA that was read is TGTGCCAGCAGTGACCTAGCGGGGGACTATACG. Translation: CASSDLAGDYT. The whole CDR3 sequence reads CASSDLAGDYTQYF. Full variable domain (rest looked up from reference TRBV2 and TRBJ2-3): EPEVTQTPSHQVTQMGQEVILRCVPISNHLYFYWYRQILGQKVEFLVSFYNNEISEKSEIFDDQFSVERPDGSNFTLKIRSTKLEDSAMYFCASSDLAGDYTQYFGPGTRLTVL.

Comment on this clone: The read stops 3 residues short of the end of the CDR3; the missing end is completed from the germline J gene. The chain couples TRBV29-1 to TRBJ1-4, with TRBD1 matching 11 bases. The V gene's germline CDR1 is SQVTM and CDR2 ANQGSEA. Trimming removed 7 bases from V and 7 bases from J; junction bases left unmatched: 5. The CDR3 is 13 amino acids. The CDR3 here is CSARGQGVEKLFF. CDR3 bases read: TGCAGCGCGCGGGGACAGGGGGTTGAAAAA.

On this clone: With the read ending 3 residues before the CDR3 end, the germline J gene is used to fill in that end. The chain has TRBV28 and TRBJ2-7; unclear D gene. The germline V gene has CDR1 MDHEN and CDR2 SYDVKM. Trimming took 2 bases from V and 3 from J, leaving 11 bases between them. The CDR3 has 14 residues. CDR3 sequence: CASSLILGYYEQYF. Partial CDR3 DNA: TGTGCCAGCAGTTTAATTCTGGGCTACTACGAG.

Of note for this clone: The read is 3 residues too short to cover the CDR3 end, so that end is filled in from the germline J gene. This rearrangement joins TRBV12-3 or TRBV12-4 to TRBJ2-7; D is possibly TRBD2 (5 bases). The CDR3 extends over 15 amino acids. Trimming removed 2 bases at V and 3 bases at J, with 14 bases between. Incomplete CDR3 DNA: TGTGCCAGCAGTTTAAACCAAGACTACCGCTACGAG. This gives the protein CASSLNQDYRYE. The entire CDR3 is CASSLNQDYRYEQYF.

In the case of this clone: The missing CDR3 end, 3 residues past where the read stops, is filled in from the germline J gene. The V gene is TRBV18, the J gene TRBJ1-2; TRBD1 might be the D (6 bases). The CDR3 consists of 14 residues. Germline V gene data show CDR1 as KGHSH and CDR2 as LQKENI. The CDR3 here is CASSPPSTGGGYTF. The CDR3 bases that were read are TGTGCCAGCTCACCACCGTCGACAGGAGGCGGC.

Concerning this clone: The read gets to within 3 residues of the CDR3 end, and the germline J gene fills in the rest. J is TRBJ1-5 and V is TRBV12-5; D gene uncertain. CDR3 length: 18 amino acids. The ends were cut back, 1 base at V and 0 bases at J, with 16 bases in the middle. The germline V gene has CDR1 LGHNT and CDR2 FRNRAP. The CDR3 region is CASGLAPLPGYSNQPQHF. CDR3 DNA, as far as it was read: TGTGCTAGTGGTTTGGCCCCTCTGCCCGGGTATAGCAATCAGCCC. Combining the CDR3 with reference TRBV12-5 and TRBJ1-5 gives the whole variable domain DARVTQTPRHKVTEMGQEVTMRCQPILGHNTVFWYRQTMMQGLELLAYFRNRAPLDDSGMPKDRFSAEMPDATLATLKIQPSEPRDSAVYFCASGLAPLPGYSNQPQHFGDGTRLSIL.

As to this clone: The observed sequence ends 3 residues before the CDR3 terminus, with the missing tail filled in from the germline J gene. J is TRBJ1-3 and V is TRBV5-1; the D gene is possibly TRBD1 (6 bases). The germline V and J ends were trimmed by 0 bases and 2 bases, with 9 bases remaining between them. The CDR3 covers 15 residues. Per germline, CDR1 SGHRS and CDR2 YFSETQ. CDR3 bases read: TGCGCCAGCAGCTTGGGACAGGAGGCTGGAAACACC. It translates to CASSLGQEAGNT. The entire CDR3 sequence reads CASSLGQEAGNTIYF.